The entry below describes one TCR beta chain. Methods used by the authors: Quantification of nucleated cells was approximated via reference gene primer amplification. Sequenced by immunoSEQ multiplex PCR; TCRdb stores in-frame clones only, minus some. The V and J calls and clone size come from that table; D and trimming were worked out from the DNA. The data contain roughly 100,000 clones, 90% of them singletons. These data are taken from a study of blood T cell repertoires in COVID-19. V was trimmed by 7 bases and J by 5 bases, leaving 17 bases between them. This CDR3 comprises 14 residues. CDR1 is SNHLY and CDR2 is FYNNEI in the germline V gene.

This clonotype was obtained from a man aged 45-65 years with acute or convalescent COVID-19. Input material: peripheral blood. The chain is built from TRBV2 and TRBJ1-1, with D possibly matching TRBD1 (6 bases). Here the CDR3 reads CASTAVRGETEAFF. The DNA for the CDR3 is TGTGCCAGCACGGCAGTCAGGGGAGAGACTGAAGCTTTCTTT.